These 10 T cell receptor beta chains were sequenced from one sample in a study of T cells of healthy individuals. TCRdb reprocessed the 5' RACE reads via MiXCR and lists one record per CDR3 protein. Among 100,000 or so distinct CDR3 sequences listed, approximately 16% were seen once. These receptors were collected from a human donor in good health.

This chain links TRBV29-1 with TRBJ2-2; no clear D gene. This CDR3 has 14 residues. CDR1 is SQVTM, CDR2 ANQGSEA, per germline. Trimming shortened V by 2 bases and J by 2 bases, and 9 bases separated the two germline ends. CDR3 residues: CSVERVENTGELFF. The CDR3 nucleotides are TGCAGCGTTGAAAGGGTAGAAAACACCGGGGAGCTGTTTTTT.

This clonotype has a count of ten or more. CDR3 coding DNA: TGTGCCAGCAGCCCTTGGAGCGCCCAGGCAGCGGGAGAATACAATGAGCAGTTCTTC. Translation gives CASSPWSAQAAGEYNEQFF. The gene calls are TRBV9 and TRBJ2-1; 8 nucleotides agree with TRBD2. CDR3 length equals 19 residues. Per germline, CDR1 SGDLS and CDR2 YYNGEE. V shed 4 bases and J 4 bases; nucleotides not matched to a gene: 19. The complete variable domain, with remaining parts taken from reference TRBV9 and TRBJ2-1, reads DSGVTQTPKHLITATGQRVTLRCSPRSGDLSVYWYQQSLDQGLQFLIQYYNGEERAKGNILERFSAQQFPDLHSELNLSSLELGDSALYFCASSPWSAQAAGEYNEQFFGPGTRLTVL.

This chain joins TRBV28 and TRBJ2-3; D might be TRBD2 (6 bases). Deletions cut 6 bases from V and 4 bases from J, with 11 bases between. There are 13 residues in the CDR3. Germline CDR1 MDHEN, CDR2 SYDVKM. As DNA, the CDR3 is TGTGCCAGCAGCCCCGGGGGATCAGATACGCAGTATTTT. Its translation is CASSPGGSDTQYF.

V is TRBV6-2 or TRBV6-3 and J is TRBJ1-1; D ambiguous. Germline CDR1 is MNHEY and CDR2 is SVGEGT. Trimming cost V 5 bases and J 0 bases, with 7 bases left between them. This CDR3 is 13 amino acids long. CDR3 in amino acids: CASSMDLNTEAFF. CDR3 sequence (DNA): TGTGCCAGCAGTATGGACTTGAACACTGAAGCTTTCTTT.

The chain employs TRBV21-1 and TRBJ2-4; no check of the table's D call, TRBD1, against the DNA was made. TRBV21-1 is shown as a pseudogene. CDR3 length: 15 residues. The chain's CDR3 is CASVKAGDAKNIQYF. The CDR3 coding sequence is TGTGCCAGTGTTAAGGCTGGGGACGCCAAAAACATTCAGTACTTC.

This clonotype came up a few times. The chain links TRBV23-1 to TRBJ1-5; no reliable D call. Being an ORF, TRBV23-1 has a function that is uncertain. The V end was cut by 1 base, the J end by 0 bases, with 4 bases between. The CDR3 length is 14 residues. The CDR3 here is CASSQFISNQPQHF. CDR3 bases: TGCGCCAGCAGTCAATTTATTAGCAATCAGCCCCAGCATTTT.

This clonotype was observed many times. The chain combines TRBV7-8 with TRBJ1-1, with D maybe TRBD1 (5 bases). Germline CDR1 is SGHVS and CDR2 is FQNEAQ. The CDR3 spans 15 residues. V dropped 1 base and J dropped 11 bases, with 20 bases sitting between them. Here the CDR3 DNA reads TGTGCCAGCAGCTTAGACTGGGGGGAGCTGGGGTGGGCTTTCTTT. It is translated as CASSLDWGELGWAFF.

This clonotype was recorded a few times. The V call is TRBV7-2, the J call TRBJ2-7; D is unresolved. Germline lookup yields CDR1 SGHTA and CDR2 FQGNSA. The CDR3 covers 14 residues. V lost 4 bases and J 3 bases, leaving 13 bases between the germline ends. The CDR3 is CASSSGRLFYEQYF. The CDR3 bases are TGTGCCAGCAGCTCGGGTAGACTTTTCTACGAGCAGTACTTC.

Many counts were recorded for this clonotype. Here the CDR3 reads CASSPGTVFIDTQYF. In nucleotides, the CDR3 is TGTGCCAGTAGCCCCGGGACAGTGTTCATAGATACGCAGTATTTT. J is TRBJ2-3 and V is TRBV19; 7 nucleotides align to TRBD1. This CDR3 region has 15 residues. Germline assignment: CDR1 LNHDA and CDR2 SQIVND (reference sequence). The J segment lost 5 bases and the V segment lost 6 bases, leaving 11 bases of the junction unmatched.

This chain joins TRBV12-3 or TRBV12-4 and TRBJ2-2; tentatively, D is TRBD1 (5 bases). CDR3 length: 15 residues. The germline V and J ends were trimmed by 5 bases and 4 bases, with 14 bases remaining between them. CDR3 bases: TGTGCCAGCAGTCGAACCGGACAAGCCACCGGGGAGCTGTTTTTT. Translation gives CASSRTGQATGELFF.